Sequencing of this T cell receptor (beta chain) was carried out in a study of CD8 T cells in Susac syndrome. This CDR3 is 16 amino acids long. V lost 6 bases, J lost 0 bases, and 2 bases stayed unmatched. It was with random hexamers that roughly 0.5 to 1 ug RNA was reverse transcribed. TCRdb called the immunoSEQ multiplex PCR reads again in MiXCR, with one record for every CDR3 protein. Among fewer than 200,000 distinct CDR3 sequences listed, roughly 96% were seen once. CD8+ and CD4+ T cells from blood underwent TCR beta sequencing, which was carried out in a high-throughput format. The sample was CD8+ T cells from PBMCs. The chain employs TRBV12-3 or TRBV12-4 and TRBJ2-1; 13 bases match TRBD2. The clonotype originates from a human donor with multiple sclerosis. The CDR3, as DNA: TGTGCCAGCAGACGGACTAGCGGGAGCTCCTACAATGAGCAGTTCTTC. It translates to CASRRTSGSSYNEQFF.